The subject of this entry is one T cell receptor beta chain. Its antigen is undetermined. Sequencing used immunoSEQ multiplex PCR; TCRdb keeps in-frame clones, though not all of them. Of 40,000 to 45,000 clones listed, approximately 70% are singletons. The data were obtained in a study of PD-1 blockade in classical Hodgkin lymphoma. Study findings and constraints: Patients starting nivolumab less than 1 year after ASCT had lower diversity and were excluded from later analyses. Reports described newly diagnosed patients as having lower baseline TCR diversity than healthy donors.

V was clipped by 4 bases and J by 5 bases, with 27 bases between them. The CDR3 has 18 residues. Germline V gives CDR1 SGHRS, CDR2 YFSETQ. Time point specified: cycle 4 day 1 (C4D1), after five to seven weeks of nivolumab. Autologous stem cell transplantation was followed by relapse in every patient, and brentuximab vedotin exposure varied. Sequenced material: peripheral blood mononuclear cells (PBMCs), taken before the fourth cycle of nivolumab. The genes are TRBV5-1 and TRBJ2-5, with D possibly called TRBD1 or TRBD2 (5 bases each). This TCR derives from a human donor with classical Hodgkin lymphoma. CDR3 coding DNA: TGCGCCAGCAGCACTGGGATTTTTGGGGCGACCCCGGGGGAGACCCAGTACTTC. It specifies CASSTGIFGATPGETQYF.